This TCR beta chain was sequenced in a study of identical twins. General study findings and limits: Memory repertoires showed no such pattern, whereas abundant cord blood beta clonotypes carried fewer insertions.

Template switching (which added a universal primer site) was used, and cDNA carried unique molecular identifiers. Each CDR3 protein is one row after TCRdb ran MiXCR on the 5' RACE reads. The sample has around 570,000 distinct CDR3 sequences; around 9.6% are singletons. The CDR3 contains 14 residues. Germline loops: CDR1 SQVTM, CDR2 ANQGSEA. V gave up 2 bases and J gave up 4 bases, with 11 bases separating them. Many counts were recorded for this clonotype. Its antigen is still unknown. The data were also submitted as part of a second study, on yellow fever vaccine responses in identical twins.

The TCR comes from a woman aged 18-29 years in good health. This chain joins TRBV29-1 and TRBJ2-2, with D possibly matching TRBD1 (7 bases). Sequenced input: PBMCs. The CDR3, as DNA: TGCAGCGTTGAAATCAGGGGGGTCACCGGGGAGCTGTTTTTT. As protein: CSVEIRGVTGELFF.